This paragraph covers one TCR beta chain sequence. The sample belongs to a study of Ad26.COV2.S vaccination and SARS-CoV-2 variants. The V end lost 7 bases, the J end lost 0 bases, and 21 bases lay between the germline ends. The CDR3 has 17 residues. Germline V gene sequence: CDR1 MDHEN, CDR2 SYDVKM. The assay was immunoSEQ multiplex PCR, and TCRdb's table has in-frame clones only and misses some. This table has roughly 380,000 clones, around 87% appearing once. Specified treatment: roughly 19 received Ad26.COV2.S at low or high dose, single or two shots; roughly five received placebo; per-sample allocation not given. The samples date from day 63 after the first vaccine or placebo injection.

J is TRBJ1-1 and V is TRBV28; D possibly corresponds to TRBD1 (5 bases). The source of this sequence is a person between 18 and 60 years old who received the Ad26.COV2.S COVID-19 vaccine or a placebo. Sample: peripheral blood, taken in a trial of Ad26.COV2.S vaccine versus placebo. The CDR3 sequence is CASTILGAAGMNTEAFF. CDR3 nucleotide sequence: TGTGCCAGCACCATTTTAGGGGCTGCAGGAATGAACACTGAAGCTTTCTTT.